Presented here are 19 T cell receptor beta chains from one specimen sequenced in a study of T cells in Graves' hyperthyroidism and ophthalmopathy. Amplified regions were TCR beta CDR3 sequences from RNA transcripts. The HTBI primer set drove a first-round RT-PCR of the TCR CDR3. Using its own MiXCR run on the multiplex PCR reads, TCRdb lists one record per CDR3 protein. The table shows under 800,000 distinct CDR3 sequences, with approximately 15% occurring only once. The material sequenced was blood. Receptor source: a woman between 18 and 29 years old with Graves' hyperthyroidism.

This clonotype was counted only a few times. The CDR3 nucleotides read TGTGCCAGCAGATTTAGCGGGAGTAACGATGAGCAGTTCTTC. It translates to CASRFSGSNDEQFF. This chain uses TRBV13 with TRBJ2-1, with 9 bases fitting TRBD2. This CDR3 has 14 amino acids. Germline CDR1 is PRHDT and CDR2 is FYEKMQ (reference sequence). The V gene end was trimmed by 6 bases and the J gene end by 8 bases; junction bases not matched to a gene: 8.

This clonotype was counted ten times or more. The chain has TRBV5-1 and TRBJ2-7; 8 bases are a match to TRBD2. Germline CDR1 and CDR2: SGHRS and YFSETQ. After removal of 0 bases from V and 3 bases from J, the junction contained 11 bases not matched to a gene. The CDR3 runs to 17 residues. CDR3 sequence (DNA): TGCGCCAGCAGCTTGGCAAGTCCGGGACTAGGATACTACGAGCAGTACTTC. It translates to CASSLASPGLGYYEQYF.

This clonotype was detected ten times or more. J is TRBJ2-5 and V is TRBV7-9, with 9 bases fitting TRBD1. The V segment lost 2 bases and the J segment 3 bases; nucleotides outside the gene matches: 7. The germline gives CDR1 SEHNR, CDR2 FQNEAQ (reference sequence). The CDR3 contains 16 residues. The CDR3 DNA is TGTGCCAGCAGCTTAAGGGGACAGGGATCCAAAGAGACCCAGTACTTC. It yields the protein CASSLRGQGSKETQYF.

The chain employs TRBV5-6 and TRBJ1-2; tentatively, D is TRBD1 (6 bases). The CDR3 has 13 residues. Germline CDR1 is SGHDT and CDR2 is YYEEEE. Trimming left V 2 bases short and J 6 bases short, with 11 bases between. The chain's CDR3 is CASSLQGQHGYTF. As DNA, the CDR3 is TGTGCCAGCAGCTTACAGGGCCAGCATGGCTACACCTTC.

This clonotype was seen more than once but under ten times. V and J are TRBV19 and TRBJ1-4; D is uncertain. The CDR3 extends over 17 amino acids. CDR1 is LNHDA, CDR2 SQIVND, per germline (reference sequence). V was clipped by 7 bases and J by 5 bases, with 23 bases between them. DNA of the CDR3: TGTGCCAGTAATGGGAGAAACCTTCGAAGTGACAATGAAAAACTGTTTTTT. Its protein is CASNGRNLRSDNEKLFF.

Notes on this clonotype: The conserved closing phenylalanine or tryptophan is absent in this CDR3, likely reflecting a read error. The gene calls are TRBV7-2 and TRBJ2-1; weak D call: TRBD1 (7 bases). Deletions cut 5 bases from V and 3 bases from J, with 17 bases between. The CDR3 runs to 16 residues. Germline lookup yields CDR1 SGHTA and CDR2 FQGNSA. The DNA for the CDR3 is TGTGCCAGCAGCACCAGGGGGGTGCGGCTCTACAATGAGCAGTTCCTC. Translation gives CASSTRGVRLYNEQFL.

There are a few counts of this clonotype. The rearrangement joins TRBV28 to TRBJ2-1, with TRBD1 identical over 11 bases. Germline CDR1 and CDR2: MDHEN and SYDVKM. CDR3 size: 15 residues. V lost 2 bases to trimming and J lost 9 bases; unmatched junction nucleotides: 6. This CDR3 is CASSLEDRGLAEQFF. For the CDR3, the DNA is TGTGCCAGCAGTTTAGAGGACAGGGGGCTAGCTGAGCAGTTCTTC.

Details on this clonotype: One base away lies a much larger clone, so this may be a sequencing read error. This chain uses TRBV7-2 with TRBJ1-2; possible D gene TRBD1, 5 bases. The CDR3 is made up of 13 amino acids. Trimming removed 2 bases from V and 4 bases from J, with 8 bases in between. Germline assignment: CDR1 SGHTA and CDR2 FQGNSA. The CDR3 coding sequence is TGTGCCAGCAGCTTACAGGGACCCTATGGCTACACCTTC. Its translation: CASSLQGPYGYTF.

This clonotype was seen a few times. This rearrangement joins TRBV10-3 to TRBJ2-7; weak D call: TRBD1 (6 bases). The CDR3 spans 13 residues. From germline, CDR1 is ENHRY and CDR2 SYGVKD. Trimming stripped 11 bases from V and 6 bases from J, with 20 bases between. The CDR3 coding sequence is TGTGCCTCCTCTCAACTCCAGGGGAGCGAGCAGTACTTC. Translating it yields CASSQLQGSEQYF.

The sample holds a few counts of this clonotype. J is TRBJ2-7 and V is TRBV6-1; D is perhaps TRBD2 (6 bases). V was pared by 6 bases and J by 3 bases, with 15 bases between. CDR1 MNHNS and CDR2 SASEGT come from the germline V gene. The CDR3 covers 14 residues. CDR3 in amino acids: CASRPGTFNYEQYF. CDR3 nucleotides: TGTGCCAGCAGACCCGGGACTTTCAACTACGAGCAGTACTTC.

The table lists this clonotype with a few counts. The chain couples TRBV19 to TRBJ1-5; 10 positions agree with TRBD1. Germline V gene lookup returns CDR1 LNHDA and CDR2 SQIVND (reference sequence). The V gene end was trimmed by 4 bases and the J gene end by 3 bases; junction bases not matched to a gene: 3. The CDR3 has 15 residues. CDR3 region: CASSTDRGPNQPQHF. In nucleotides, the CDR3 is TGTGCCAGTAGTACCGACAGGGGGCCCAATCAGCCCCAGCATTTT.

There are many counts of this clonotype. The chain is built from TRBV13 and TRBJ2-7; either TRBD1 or TRBD2 may fit D (5 bases each). The CDR3 length is 15 residues. V gave up 5 bases and J gave up 0 bases, with 14 bases separating them. Per the germline V gene, CDR1 is PRHDT and CDR2 is FYEKMQ (reference sequence). DNA of the CDR3: TGTGCCAGCAGCCCCGGGACCCTTTTCTCCTACGAGCAGTACTTC. It encodes CASSPGTLFSYEQYF.

This clonotype came up many times. The genes are TRBV29-1 and TRBJ2-2, with D perhaps matching TRBD1 (5 bases). There are 15 residues in the CDR3. Germline V CDR1 and CDR2: SQVTM, ANQGSEA. V gave up 4 bases and J gave up 2 bases, with 14 bases separating them. This CDR3 is CSVVGQGSNTGELFF. CDR3 DNA sequence: TGCAGCGTTGTAGGGCAGGGATCTAACACCGGGGAGCTGTTTTTT.

The V gene is TRBV6-5, the J gene TRBJ1-5; D gene uncertain. V lost 4 bases, J lost 4 bases, and 14 bases lay in between. CDR1 and CDR2 (germline): MNHEY, SVGAGI. The CDR3 extends over 15 amino acids. The DNA of the CDR3 is TGTGCCAGCAGTTTCCGGGCCCAAGGGAATCAGCCCCAGCATTTT. This sequence encodes CASSFRAQGNQPQHF.

The chain couples TRBV28 to TRBJ2-7, with TRBD1 matching 9 bases. The CDR3 has 14 residues. V dropped 7 bases and J dropped 5; count of bases not matched to a gene: 9. Looked up from germline, CDR1 is MDHEN and CDR2 is SYDVKM. The DNA for the CDR3 is TGTGCCAGCATCGAAACAGGGGGCGTGAACGAGCAGTACTTC. This sequence encodes CASIETGGVNEQYF.

V gene TRBV4-1 combines with J gene TRBJ2-3, with D tentatively TRBD1 (6 bases). The CDR3 contains 17 residues. Germline V gene sequence: CDR1 MGHRA, CDR2 YSYEKL. The germline V and J ends were trimmed by 0 bases and 2 bases, with 15 bases remaining between them. CDR3 loop: CASSQEVRGRITDTQYF. CDR3 coding DNA: TGCGCCAGCAGCCAAGAAGTCAGGGGCCGGATCACAGATACGCAGTATTTT.

This clonotype was counted at least ten times. This chain links TRBV5-1 with TRBJ2-3; D is possibly TRBD1 (5 bases). Germline CDR1 reads SGHRS; CDR2 reads YFSETQ. Deletions cut 2 bases from V and 2 bases from J, with 15 bases between. CDR3 length: 16 residues. CDR3 loop: CASSFGATILTDTQYF. CDR3 sequence (DNA): TGCGCCAGCAGCTTTGGGGCTACTATTCTCACAGATACGCAGTATTTT.

This clonotype came up a few times. V gene TRBV12-3 or TRBV12-4 combines with J gene TRBJ1-2; D is uncertain. The CDR3 is made up of 12 amino acids. The ends were cut back, 3 bases at V and 1 base at J, with 3 bases in the middle. CDR3 nucleotides: TGTGCCAGCAGTTTTAATAACTATGGCTACACCTTC. Protein sequence: CASSFNNYGYTF.

This clonotype turned up a few times. The V call is TRBV5-1, the J call TRBJ2-2; D is undetermined. From germline, CDR1 is SGHRS and CDR2 YFSETQ. The V and J ends lost 5 bases and 6 bases respectively, with 8 bases between them. The length of the CDR3 is 12 residues. CDR3 in DNA: TGCGCCAGCAGAAGTGAGGCCGGGGAGCTGTTTTTT. It is translated as CASRSEAGELFF.